This TCR beta chain derives from a study of control samples from healthy donors and cancer patients. The V segment lost 2 bases and the J segment 2 bases; nucleotides outside the gene matches: 10. The CDR3 extends over 18 amino acids. The germline V gene encodes CDR1 MNHEY and CDR2 SMNVEV (reference sequence). Assay: immunoSEQ multiplex PCR; the TCRdb copy retains only in-frame clones and omits some. The sample includes tens of thousands of clones, about 94% of them seen just once. V gene TRBV27 combines with J gene TRBJ1-5; 9 nucleotides line up with TRBD1. The material sequenced was blood. The sequence was collected from a woman in her 30s in good health. The CDR3, as DNA: TGTGCCAGCAGTTTACTGCCTCCCGGGACAGGGCGCAATCAGCCCCAGCATTTT. This sequence encodes CASSLLPPGTGRNQPQHF.